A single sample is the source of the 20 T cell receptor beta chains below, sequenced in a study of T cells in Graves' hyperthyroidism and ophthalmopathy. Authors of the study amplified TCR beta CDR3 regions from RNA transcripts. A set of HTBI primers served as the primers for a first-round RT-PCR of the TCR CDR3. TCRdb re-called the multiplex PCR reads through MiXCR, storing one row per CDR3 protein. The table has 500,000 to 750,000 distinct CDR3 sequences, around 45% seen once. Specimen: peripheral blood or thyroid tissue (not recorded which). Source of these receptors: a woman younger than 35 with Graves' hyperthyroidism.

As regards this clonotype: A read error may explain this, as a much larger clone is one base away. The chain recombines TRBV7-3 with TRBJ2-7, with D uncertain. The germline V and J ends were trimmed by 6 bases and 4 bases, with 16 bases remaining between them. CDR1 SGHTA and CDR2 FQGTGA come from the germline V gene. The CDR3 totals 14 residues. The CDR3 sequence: CASSTAAAWYEQYF. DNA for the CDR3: TGTGCCAGCAGTACCGCGGCCGCATGGTACGAGCAGTACTTC.

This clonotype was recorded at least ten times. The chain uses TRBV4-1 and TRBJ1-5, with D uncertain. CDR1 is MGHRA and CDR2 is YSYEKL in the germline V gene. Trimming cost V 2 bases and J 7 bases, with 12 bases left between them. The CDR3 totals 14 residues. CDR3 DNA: TGCGCCAGCAGCCAATTGGGAGTAGACCAGCCCCAGCATTTT. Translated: CASSQLGVDQPQHF.

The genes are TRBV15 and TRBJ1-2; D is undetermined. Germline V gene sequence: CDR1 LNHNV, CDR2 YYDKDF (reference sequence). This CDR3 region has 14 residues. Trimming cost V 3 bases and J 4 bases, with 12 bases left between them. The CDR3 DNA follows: TGTGCCACCAGCAGCGGACCCGGCGGCTATGGCTACACCTTC. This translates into CATSSGPGGYGYTF.

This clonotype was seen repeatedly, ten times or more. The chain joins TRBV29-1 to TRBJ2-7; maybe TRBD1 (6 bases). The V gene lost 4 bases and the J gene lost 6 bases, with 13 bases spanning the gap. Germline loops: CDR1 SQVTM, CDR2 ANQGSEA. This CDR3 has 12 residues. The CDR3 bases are TGCAGCGTTGCCCCAGGGGAAGCCGAGCAGTACTTC. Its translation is CSVAPGEAEQYF.

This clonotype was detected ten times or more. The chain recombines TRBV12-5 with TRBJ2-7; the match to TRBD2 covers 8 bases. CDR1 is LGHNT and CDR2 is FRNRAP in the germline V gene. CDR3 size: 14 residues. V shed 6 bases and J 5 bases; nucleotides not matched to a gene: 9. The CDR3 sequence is CASGRGGNRDEQYF. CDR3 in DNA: TGTGCTAGTGGCCGGGGGGGAAACAGGGACGAGCAGTACTTC.

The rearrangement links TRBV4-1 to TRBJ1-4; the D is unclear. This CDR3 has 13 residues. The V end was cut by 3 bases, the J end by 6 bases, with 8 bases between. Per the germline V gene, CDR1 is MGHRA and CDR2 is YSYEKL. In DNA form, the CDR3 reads TGCGCCAGCAGCCAGATAGAGGATGAAAAACTGTTTTTT. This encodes CASSQIEDEKLFF.

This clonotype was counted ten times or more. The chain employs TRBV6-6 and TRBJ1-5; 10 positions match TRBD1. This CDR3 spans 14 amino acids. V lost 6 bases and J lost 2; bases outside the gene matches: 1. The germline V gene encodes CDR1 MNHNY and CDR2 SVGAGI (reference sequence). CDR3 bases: TGTGCCAGCAGCGGGACAGGGGGCAATCAGCCCCAGCATTTT. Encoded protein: CASSGTGGNQPQHF.

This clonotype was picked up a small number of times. CDR3 sequence reads: CASSPLGTSADNEQFF. The CDR3 DNA reads TGTGCCAGTAGCCCCCTCGGGACTAGCGCGGACAATGAGCAGTTCTTC. This chain links TRBV19 with TRBJ2-1; 10 bases line up with TRBD2. Germline V lookup: CDR1 LNHDA, CDR2 SQIVND (reference sequence). Trimming removed 6 bases from V and 5 bases from J; junction bases left unmatched: 10. The CDR3 extends over 16 amino acids.

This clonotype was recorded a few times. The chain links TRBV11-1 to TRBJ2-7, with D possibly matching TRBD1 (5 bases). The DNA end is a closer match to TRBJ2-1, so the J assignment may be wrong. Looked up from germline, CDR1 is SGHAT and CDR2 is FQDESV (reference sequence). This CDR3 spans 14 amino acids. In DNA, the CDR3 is TGTGCCAGCAGCTTAGGGCAGGGTTGGGATGAGCAGTTCTTC. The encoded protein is CASSLGQGWDEQFF.

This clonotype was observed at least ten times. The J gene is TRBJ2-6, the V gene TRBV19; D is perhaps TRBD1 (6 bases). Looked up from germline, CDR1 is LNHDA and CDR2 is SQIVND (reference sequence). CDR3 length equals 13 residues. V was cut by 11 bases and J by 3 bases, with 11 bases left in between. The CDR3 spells CAVWGLGANVLTF. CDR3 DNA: TGTGCCGTTTGGGGGCTTGGGGCCAACGTCCTGACTTTC. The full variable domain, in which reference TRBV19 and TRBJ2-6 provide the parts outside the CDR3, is DGGITQSPKYLFRKEGQNVTLSCEQNLNHDAMYWYRQDPGQGLRLIYYSQIVNDFQKGDIAEGYSVSREKKESFPLTVTSAQKNPTAFYLCAVWGLGANVLTFGAGSRLTVL.

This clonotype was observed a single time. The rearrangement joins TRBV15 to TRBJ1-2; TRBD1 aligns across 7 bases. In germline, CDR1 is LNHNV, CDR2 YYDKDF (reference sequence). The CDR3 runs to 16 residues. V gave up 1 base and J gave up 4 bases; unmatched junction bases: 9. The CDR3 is CATSRARGFSSYGYTF. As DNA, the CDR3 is TGTGCCACCAGCAGAGCCAGGGGGTTTAGCTCCTATGGCTACACCTTC.

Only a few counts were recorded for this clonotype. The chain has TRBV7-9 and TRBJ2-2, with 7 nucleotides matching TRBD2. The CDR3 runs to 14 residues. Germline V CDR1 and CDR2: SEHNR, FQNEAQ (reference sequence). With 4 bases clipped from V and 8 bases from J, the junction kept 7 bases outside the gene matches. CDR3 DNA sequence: TGTGCCAGCAGCTCCCTAGCGGTCCTTGGGGAGCTGTTTTTT. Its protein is CASSSLAVLGELFF.

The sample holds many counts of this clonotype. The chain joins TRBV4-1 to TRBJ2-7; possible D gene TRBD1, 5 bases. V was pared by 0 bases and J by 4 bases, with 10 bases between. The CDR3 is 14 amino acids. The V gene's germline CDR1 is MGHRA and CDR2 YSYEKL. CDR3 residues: CASSQDRDLYEQYF. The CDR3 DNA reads TGCGCCAGCAGCCAAGACAGGGATTTGTACGAGCAGTACTTC.

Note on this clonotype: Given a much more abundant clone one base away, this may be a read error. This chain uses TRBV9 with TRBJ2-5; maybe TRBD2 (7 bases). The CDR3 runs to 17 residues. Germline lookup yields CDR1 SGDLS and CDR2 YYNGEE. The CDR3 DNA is TGTGCCAGCAGCGTAGGGGGAGGGCAGTGGGGGCAAGAGACCCGGTACTTC. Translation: CASSVGGGQWGQETRYF.

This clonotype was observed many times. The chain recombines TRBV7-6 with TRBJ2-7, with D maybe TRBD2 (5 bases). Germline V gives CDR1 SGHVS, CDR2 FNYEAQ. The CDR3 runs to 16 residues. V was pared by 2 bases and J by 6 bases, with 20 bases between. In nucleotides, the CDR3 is TGTGCCAGCAGCTTAAAGGTGGATCCCCGGACTGCCGAGCAGTACTTC. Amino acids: CASSLKVDPRTAEQYF.

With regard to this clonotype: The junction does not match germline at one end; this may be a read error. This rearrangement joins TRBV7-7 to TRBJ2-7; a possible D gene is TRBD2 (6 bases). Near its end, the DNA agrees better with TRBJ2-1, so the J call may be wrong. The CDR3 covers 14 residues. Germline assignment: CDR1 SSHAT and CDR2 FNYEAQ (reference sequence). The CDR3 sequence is CASSLGGGKDEQFF. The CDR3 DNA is TGTGCTAGCAGCTTAGGAGGCGGGAAGGATGAGCAGTTCTTC.

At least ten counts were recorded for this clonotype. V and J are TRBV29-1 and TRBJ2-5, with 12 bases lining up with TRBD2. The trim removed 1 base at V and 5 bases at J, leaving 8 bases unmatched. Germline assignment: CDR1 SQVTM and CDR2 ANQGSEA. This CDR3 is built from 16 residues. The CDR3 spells CSVEVWGLAGGETQYF. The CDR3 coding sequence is TGCAGCGTTGAAGTATGGGGACTAGCGGGCGGCGAGACCCAGTACTTC.

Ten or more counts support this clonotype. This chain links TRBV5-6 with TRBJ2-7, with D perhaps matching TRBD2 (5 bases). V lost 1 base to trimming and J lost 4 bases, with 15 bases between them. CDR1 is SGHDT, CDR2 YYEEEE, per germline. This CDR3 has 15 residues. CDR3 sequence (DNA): TGTGCCAGCAGCTTGCCGGGATTCAACTTTTACGAGCAGTACTTC. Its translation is CASSLPGFNFYEQYF.

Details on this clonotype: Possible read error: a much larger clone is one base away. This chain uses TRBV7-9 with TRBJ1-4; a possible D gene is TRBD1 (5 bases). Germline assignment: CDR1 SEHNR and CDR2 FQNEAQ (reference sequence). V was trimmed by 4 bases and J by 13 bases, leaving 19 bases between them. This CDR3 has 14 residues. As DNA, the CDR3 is TGTGCCAGCAGCTCCCCGGAAGAATCCGGGGGACTGTTTTTT. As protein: CASSSPEESGGLFF.

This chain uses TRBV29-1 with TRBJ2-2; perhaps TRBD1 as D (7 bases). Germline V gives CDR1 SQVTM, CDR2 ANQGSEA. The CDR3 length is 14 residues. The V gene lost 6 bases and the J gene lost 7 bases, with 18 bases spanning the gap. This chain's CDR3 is CSVEGTVGDGELFF. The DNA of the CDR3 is TGCAGCGTGGAGGGGACAGTAGGGGACGGGGAGCTGTTTTTT.